These 19 T cell receptor beta chains came from one sample sequenced in a study of T cells in Graves' hyperthyroidism and ophthalmopathy. Researchers took RNA transcripts and amplified the TCR beta CDR3 regions from them. The HTBI primer set served for first-round RT-PCR of the TCR CDR3. TCRdb re-derived calls from the multiplex PCR reads in MiXCR, one entry per CDR3 protein. The data hold roughly 380,000 distinct CDR3 sequences, with roughly 13% observed a single time. Sequencing used blood. These receptor sequences come from a man aged 30-40 years with Graves' hyperthyroidism that later progressed to Graves' ophthalmopathy.

This clonotype was observed a handful of times. The CDR3 DNA reads as TGTGCCAGCAGCCGCTCCGGGACAGGGGCCTCAAATTCACCCCTCCACTTT. It encodes CASSRSGTGASNSPLHF. The chain carries TRBV6-2 or TRBV6-3 and TRBJ1-6, with 10 bases that match TRBD1. Germline assignment: CDR1 MNHEY and CDR2 SVGEGT. CDR3 length: 17 amino acids. Trimming at V came to 6 bases and at J to 7 bases, leaving 12 bases not matched to a gene.

This chain connects TRBV9 to TRBJ1-2; maybe TRBD1 (5 bases). The germline V gene has CDR1 SGDLS and CDR2 YYNGEE. CDR3 length equals 15 residues. The germline V and J ends were trimmed by 4 bases and 0 bases, with 13 bases remaining between them. The CDR3 protein is CASSLRTPANYGYTF. DNA of the CDR3: TGTGCCAGCAGCCTCCGGACACCGGCTAACTATGGCTACACCTTC.

This clonotype has a handful of counts. The genes are TRBV3-1 and TRBJ2-1; TRBD2 might be the D (6 bases). This CDR3 comprises 16 residues. Deletions cut 0 bases from V and 3 bases from J, with 12 bases between. The germline V gene encodes CDR1 LGHDT and CDR2 YNNKEL (reference sequence). CDR3: CASSQDLPSDYNEQFF. CDR3 in DNA: TGTGCCAGCAGCCAAGATCTCCCTAGCGACTACAATGAGCAGTTCTTC.

The genes are TRBV20-1 and TRBJ2-1, with 14 positions matching TRBD2. Per the germline V gene, CDR1 is DFQATT and CDR2 is SNEGSKA (reference sequence). The CDR3 consists of 17 residues. Germline trimming cut 3 bases from V and 7 bases from J; bases unmatched to any gene: 11. This CDR3 reads CSARTSGGASFLNEQFF. For the CDR3, the DNA is TGCAGTGCTAGGACTAGCGGGGGGGCCTCGTTTTTGAATGAGCAGTTCTTC.

V and J are TRBV24-1 and TRBJ2-3; no clear D. CDR1 and CDR2 from the germline V gene are KGHDR and SFDVKD. The length of the CDR3 is 11 residues. The V end lost 5 bases, the J end lost 6 bases, and 5 bases lay between the germline ends. In nucleotides, the CDR3 is TGTGCCACCAGTGTGCTGGATACGCAGTATTTT. Translation gives CATSVLDTQYF.

The chain recombines TRBV7-6 with TRBJ1-6; D is uncertain. CDR3 length: 13 residues. The V gene lost 5 bases and the J gene lost 5 bases, with 7 bases spanning the gap. Germline assignment: CDR1 SGHVS and CDR2 FNYEAQ. In nucleotides, the CDR3 is TGTGCCAGCAGCCTAAATGATAATTCACCCCTCCACTTT. Its translation is CASSLNDNSPLHF.

This clonotype was seen only a few times. The chain couples TRBV6-1 to TRBJ2-3; 10 bases agree with TRBD1. Germline V gene data show CDR1 as MNHNS and CDR2 as SASEGT. J lost 0 bases, V lost 5 bases, and 2 bases had no gene match. CDR3 size: 15 residues. Here the CDR3 DNA reads TGTGCCAGCAGTCGACAGGGGGCTAGCACAGATACGCAGTATTTT. The encoded protein is CASSRQGASTDTQYF.

This clonotype was counted at least ten times. This chain connects TRBV20-1 to TRBJ1-1; 9 bases are shared with TRBD1. This CDR3 has 16 amino acids. Looked up from germline, CDR1 is DFQATT and CDR2 is SNEGSKA (reference sequence). Losses at the gene ends were 3 bases for V and 1 base for J; bases not matched to a gene: 9. CDR3 protein: CSARDGTGWPNTEAFF. The DNA of the CDR3 is TGCAGTGCTAGGGACGGGACAGGGTGGCCGAACACTGAAGCTTTCTTT.

This clonotype has at least ten counts. This rearrangement joins TRBV27 to TRBJ1-5, with D unclear. Trimming stripped 3 bases from V and 6 bases from J, with 12 bases between. Germline CDR1 MNHEY, CDR2 SMNVEV (reference sequence). The CDR3 length is 14 residues. The CDR3 DNA follows: TGTGCCAGCAGTTTCGTCCCTGCGTGTCAGCCCCAGCATTTT. Amino acid sequence: CASSFVPACQPQHF.

A remark on this clonotype: With a much larger clone just one base away, this may be a read error. The CDR3 DNA reads as TGTACCACCAGCAGACCTCTAGCAAGGTCTTCCGCGCCCCAGCATTTT. Translation gives CTTSRPLARSSAPQHF. The chain recombines TRBV15 with TRBJ1-5; D unresolved. The CDR3 has 16 residues. Per germline, CDR1 LNHNV and CDR2 YYDKDF (reference sequence).

This clonotype was recorded a few times. This sequence joins TRBV5-1 and TRBJ1-1; TRBD1 is a possible D gene (5 bases). V was pared by 1 base and J by 7 bases, with 11 bases between. Germline V gene sequence: CDR1 SGHRS, CDR2 YFSETQ. This CDR3 has 13 residues. The CDR3: CASSLKGRGEAFF. CDR3 coding DNA: TGCGCCAGCAGCTTGAAGGGTAGGGGTGAAGCTTTCTTT.

The gene calls are TRBV4-1 and TRBJ1-5, with D maybe TRBD1 (5 bases). CDR3 length equals 14 residues. V lost 3 bases to trimming and J lost 5 bases, with 11 bases between them. Germline V gene sequence: CDR1 MGHRA, CDR2 YSYEKL. Here the CDR3 reads CASSQYRSYQPQHF. The DNA of the CDR3 is TGCGCCAGCAGCCAGTACAGGTCGTATCAGCCCCAGCATTTT.

This clonotype was observed many times. The V gene is TRBV7-3, the J gene TRBJ2-1; 8 bases fit TRBD2. With 2 bases clipped from V and 7 bases from J, the junction kept 7 bases outside the gene matches. This CDR3 region has 15 residues. Germline loops: CDR1 SGHTA, CDR2 FQGTGA. The CDR3 DNA follows: TGTGCCAGCAGCTTACTTGCTAGCGGGCGGAATGAGCAGTTCTTC. This gives the protein CASSLLASGRNEQFF. Based on the CDR3 plus reference TRBV7-3 and TRBJ2-1, the full variable domain is GAGVSQTPSNKVTEKGKYVELRCDPISGHTALYWYRQSLGQGPEFLIYFQGTGAADDSGLPNDRFFAVRPEGSVSTLKIQRTERGDSAVYLCASSLLASGRNEQFFGPGTRLTVL.

This clonotype has a count of ten or more. The V gene is TRBV6-2 or TRBV6-3, the J gene TRBJ2-7; 7 nucleotides match TRBD2. This CDR3 is built from 14 residues. Losses at the gene ends were 8 bases for V and 2 bases for J; bases not matched to a gene: 9. Germline CDR1 is MNHEY and CDR2 is SVGEGT. This chain's CDR3 is CASATGGRTYEQYF. CDR3 nucleotides: TGTGCCAGCGCTACGGGGGGACGAACCTACGAGCAGTACTTC.

In this sample, this clonotype turned up a few times. J is TRBJ1-2 and V is TRBV18, with 10 bases aligning to TRBD1. The CDR3 length is 16 residues. Trimming removed 3 bases from V and 5 bases from J; junction bases left unmatched: 9. The V gene's germline CDR1 is KGHSH and CDR2 LQKENI. The CDR3 protein is CASSPGQGGKRYGYTF. CDR3 bases: TGTGCCAGCTCACCCGGACAGGGGGGAAAGCGGTATGGCTACACCTTC.

The gene calls are TRBV15 and TRBJ1-6; D is unresolved. Germline loops: CDR1 LNHNV, CDR2 YYDKDF (reference sequence). This CDR3 has 14 amino acids. V was clipped by 0 bases and J by 6 bases, with 6 bases between them. The chain's CDR3 is CATSRDLGNSPLHF. The CDR3 nucleotides are TGTGCCACCAGCAGAGATTTGGGTAATTCACCCCTCCACTTT.

This clonotype was found many times. The chain employs TRBV6-1 and TRBJ2-5; 12 nucleotides line up with TRBD2. V shed 5 bases and J 1 base; nucleotides not matched to a gene: 5. Per germline, CDR1 MNHNS and CDR2 SASEGT. The CDR3 is 16 residues long. CDR3 amino acids: CASSYVTSGSQETQYF. CDR3 DNA: TGTGCCAGCAGTTACGTGACTAGCGGGAGCCAAGAGACCCAGTACTTC.

At least ten counts were recorded for this clonotype. The V call is TRBV7-2, the J call TRBJ1-1, with D maybe TRBD1 (5 bases). CDR1 is SGHTA and CDR2 is FQGNSA in the germline V gene. The CDR3 loop spans 13 amino acids. Trimming left V 6 bases short and J 0 bases short, with 8 bases between. CDR3 protein: CASSYRLNTEAFF. The DNA for the CDR3 is TGTGCCAGCAGTTACAGGTTGAACACTGAAGCTTTCTTT.

This clonotype has ten or more counts. The rearrangement joins TRBV18 to TRBJ1-5, with D maybe TRBD1 (6 bases). CDR1 is KGHSH, CDR2 LQKENI, per germline. The CDR3 is made up of 16 amino acids. Trimming stripped 3 bases from V and 7 bases from J, with 19 bases between. As DNA, the CDR3 is TGTGCCAGCTCACCTCCCGAAGGGGGGGCTGGCCAGCCCCAGCATTTT. Its translation is CASSPPEGGAGQPQHF.